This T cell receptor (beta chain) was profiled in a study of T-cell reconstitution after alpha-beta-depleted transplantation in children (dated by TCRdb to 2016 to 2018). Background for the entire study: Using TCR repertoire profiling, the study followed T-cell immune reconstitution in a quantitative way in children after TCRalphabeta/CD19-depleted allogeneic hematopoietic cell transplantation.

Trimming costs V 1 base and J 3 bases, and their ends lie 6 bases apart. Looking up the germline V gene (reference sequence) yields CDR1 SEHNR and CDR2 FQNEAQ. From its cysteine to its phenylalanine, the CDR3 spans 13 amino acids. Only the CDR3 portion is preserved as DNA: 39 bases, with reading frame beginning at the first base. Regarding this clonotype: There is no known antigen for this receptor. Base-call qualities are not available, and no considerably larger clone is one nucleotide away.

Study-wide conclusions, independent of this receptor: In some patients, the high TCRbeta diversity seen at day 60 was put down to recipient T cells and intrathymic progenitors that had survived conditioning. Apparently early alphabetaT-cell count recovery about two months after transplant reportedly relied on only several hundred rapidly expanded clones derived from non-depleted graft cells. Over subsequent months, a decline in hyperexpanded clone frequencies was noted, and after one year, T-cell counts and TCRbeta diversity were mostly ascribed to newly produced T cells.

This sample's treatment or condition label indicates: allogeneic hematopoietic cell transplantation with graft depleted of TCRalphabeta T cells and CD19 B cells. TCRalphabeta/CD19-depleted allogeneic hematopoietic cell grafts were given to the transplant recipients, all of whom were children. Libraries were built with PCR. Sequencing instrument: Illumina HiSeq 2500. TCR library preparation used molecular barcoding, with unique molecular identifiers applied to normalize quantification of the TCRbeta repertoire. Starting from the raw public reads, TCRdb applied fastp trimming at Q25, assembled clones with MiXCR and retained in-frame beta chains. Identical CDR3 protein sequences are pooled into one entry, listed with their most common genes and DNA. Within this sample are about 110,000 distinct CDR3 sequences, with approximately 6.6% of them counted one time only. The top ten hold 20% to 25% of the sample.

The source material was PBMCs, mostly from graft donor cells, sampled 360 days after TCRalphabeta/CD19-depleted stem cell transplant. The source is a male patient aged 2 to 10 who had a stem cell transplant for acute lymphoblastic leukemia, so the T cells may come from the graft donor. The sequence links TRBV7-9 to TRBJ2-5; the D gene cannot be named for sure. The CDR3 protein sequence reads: CASSLDREETQYF. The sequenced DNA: TGTGCCAGCAGCTTAGACAGAGAAGAGACCCAGTACTTC.